The source of this TCR beta chain is a study of T cell repertoires in cytomegalovirus infection (dated by TCRdb to between 2017 and 2020). Notes on the research overall: Because public TCR beta signatures pointed to carriage of CMV infection together with the matching HLA type, the HLA type of each donor mattered for the analysis.

As for this clonotype: Its recognized antigen is unknown. Base qualities are not recorded, but no much larger clone differs from it by a single base.

Sequencing relied on an Illumina HiSeq 1500. TCRdb trimmed the raw reads at Q25, called clones with MiXCR and kept productive beta chains. Each CDR3 protein gets just one entry, which takes the most common genes and DNA from the rows behind it. This sample is represented by hundreds of thousands of distinct CDR3 sequences; 24% of them were singletons. Under 8.5% of the sample is taken by the ten largest. Results and caveats for the whole study, not just this receptor: Carriers of CMV infection plus the relevant HLA type were discriminated by the cumulative frequency of public TCR beta family members in the study cohort and in an independent approximately 340-donor cohort. The ex vivo response was dominated by HLA-C-restricted CMV-specific TCR beta clonotypes, which also provided the single most frequent clonotype in two of eight donors.

Reading the germline V gene (reference sequence) gives CDR1 DFQATT and CDR2 SNEGSKA. Trimming takes 5 bases off V and 2 bases off J; junction bases not matched to a gene: 5. The cysteine opens and the phenylalanine closes a CDR3 of 15 amino acids. The entry retains the CDR3 DNA only, 45 bases that are in frame from base 1. The sequencing input was CD8+ T cells from PBMCs. The chain uses TRBV20-1 and TRBJ2-3; 12 bases in between match TRBD2. This sequence originates from a human donor in good health (CMV status not recorded). Some clones in this sample may be carry-over from other donors' samples. The CDR3 reads CSAYTSGGSTDTQYF. The sequenced DNA: TGCAGTGCTTATACTAGCGGGGGGTCCACAGATACGCAGTATTTT.